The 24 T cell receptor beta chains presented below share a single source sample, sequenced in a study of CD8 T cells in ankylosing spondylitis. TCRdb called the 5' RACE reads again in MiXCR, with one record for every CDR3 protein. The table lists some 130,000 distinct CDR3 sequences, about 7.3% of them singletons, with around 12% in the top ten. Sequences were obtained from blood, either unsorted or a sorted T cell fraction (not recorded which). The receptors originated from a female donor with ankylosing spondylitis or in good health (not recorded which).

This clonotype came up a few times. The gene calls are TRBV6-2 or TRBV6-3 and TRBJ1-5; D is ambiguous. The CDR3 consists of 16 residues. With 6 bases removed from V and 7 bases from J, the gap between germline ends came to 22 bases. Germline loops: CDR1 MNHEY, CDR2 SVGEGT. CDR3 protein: CASSRPVAAQSQPQHF. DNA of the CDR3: TGTGCCAGCAGCCGACCGGTGGCAGCTCAATCACAGCCCCAGCATTTT.

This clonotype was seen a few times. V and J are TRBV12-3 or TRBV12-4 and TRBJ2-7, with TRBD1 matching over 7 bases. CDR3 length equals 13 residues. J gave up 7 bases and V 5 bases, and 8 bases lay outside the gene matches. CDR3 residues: CASSKGGPREQYF. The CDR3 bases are TGTGCCAGCAGTAAAGGGGGCCCGAGGGAGCAGTACTTC.

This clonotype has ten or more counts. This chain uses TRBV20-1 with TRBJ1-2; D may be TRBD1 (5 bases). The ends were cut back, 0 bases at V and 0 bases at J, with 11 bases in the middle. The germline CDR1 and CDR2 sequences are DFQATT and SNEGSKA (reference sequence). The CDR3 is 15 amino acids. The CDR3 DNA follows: TGCAGTGCTAGAGATGTACAGGACCCTAACTATGGCTACACCTTC. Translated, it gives CSARDVQDPNYGYTF.

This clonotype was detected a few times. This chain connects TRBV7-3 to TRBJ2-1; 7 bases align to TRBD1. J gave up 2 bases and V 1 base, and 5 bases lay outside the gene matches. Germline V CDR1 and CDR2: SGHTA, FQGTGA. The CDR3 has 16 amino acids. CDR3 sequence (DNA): TGTGCCAGCAGCTTAATGGTACAGGGGCCCTACAATGAGCAGTTCTTC. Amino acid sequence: CASSLMVQGPYNEQFF.

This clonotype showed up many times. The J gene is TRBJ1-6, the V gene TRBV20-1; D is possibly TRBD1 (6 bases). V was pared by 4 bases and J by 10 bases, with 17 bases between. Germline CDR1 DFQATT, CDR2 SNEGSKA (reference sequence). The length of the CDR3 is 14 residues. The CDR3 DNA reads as TGCAGTGCTACCCCACAGGGTGAGGGATCACCCCTCCACTTT. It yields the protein CSATPQGEGSPLHF.

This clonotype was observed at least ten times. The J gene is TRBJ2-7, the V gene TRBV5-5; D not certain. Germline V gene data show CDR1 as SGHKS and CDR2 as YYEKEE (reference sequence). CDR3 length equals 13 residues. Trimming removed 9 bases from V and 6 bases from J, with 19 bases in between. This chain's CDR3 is CATGSEYWREQYF. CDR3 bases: TGTGCCACCGGGTCAGAATATTGGCGCGAGCAGTACTTC. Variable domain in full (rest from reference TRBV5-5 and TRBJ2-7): DAGVTQSPTHLIKTRGQQVTLRCSPISGHKSVSWYQQVLGQGPQFIFQYYEKEERGRGNFPDRFSARQFPNYSSELNVNALLLGDSALYLCATGSEYWREQYFGPGTRLTVT.

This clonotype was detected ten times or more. CDR3 nucleotides: TGCGCCAGCAGCCAAGCGTTTTCAGGGGGAAAGGGCAATGAGCAGTTCTTC. It codes for CASSQAFSGGKGNEQFF. V gene TRBV4-1 combines with J gene TRBJ2-1, with 7 bases that match TRBD1. The CDR3 is 17 residues long. CDR1 and CDR2 from the germline V gene are MGHRA and YSYEKL. V lost 1 base and J lost 6; bases outside the gene matches: 12.

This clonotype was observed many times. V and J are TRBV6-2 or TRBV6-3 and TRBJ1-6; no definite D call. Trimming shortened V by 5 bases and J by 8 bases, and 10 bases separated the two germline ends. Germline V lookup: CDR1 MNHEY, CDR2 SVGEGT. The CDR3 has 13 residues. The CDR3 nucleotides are TGTGCCAGCAGTACTCTTCGCGATTCACCCCTCCACTTT. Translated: CASSTLRDSPLHF.

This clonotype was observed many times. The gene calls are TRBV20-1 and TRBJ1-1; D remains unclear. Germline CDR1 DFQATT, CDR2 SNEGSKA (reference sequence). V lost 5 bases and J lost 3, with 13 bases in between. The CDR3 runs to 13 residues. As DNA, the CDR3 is TGCAGTGCTTTCCGGGCCGCCTACACTGAAGCTTTCTTT. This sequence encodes CSAFRAAYTEAFF.

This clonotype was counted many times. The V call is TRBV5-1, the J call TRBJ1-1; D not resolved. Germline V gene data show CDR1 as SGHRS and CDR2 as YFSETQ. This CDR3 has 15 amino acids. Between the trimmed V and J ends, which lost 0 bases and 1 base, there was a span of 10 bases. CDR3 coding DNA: TGCGCCAGCAGCTTGGTGGGCTTGGAGAACACTGAAGCTTTCTTT. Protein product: CASSLVGLENTEAFF.

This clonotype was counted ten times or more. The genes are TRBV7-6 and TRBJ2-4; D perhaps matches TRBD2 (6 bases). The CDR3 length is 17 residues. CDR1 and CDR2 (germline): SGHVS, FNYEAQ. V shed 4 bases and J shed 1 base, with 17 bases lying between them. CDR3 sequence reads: CASSSQEYGGAKNIQYF. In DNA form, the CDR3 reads TGTGCCAGCAGCTCCCAGGAATATGGGGGGGCCAAAAACATTCAGTACTTC.

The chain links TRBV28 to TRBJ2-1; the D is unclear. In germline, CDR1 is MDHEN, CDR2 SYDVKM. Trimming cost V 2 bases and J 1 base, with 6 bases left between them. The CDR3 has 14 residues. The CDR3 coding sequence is TGTGCCAGCAGTTTACCCATTTCCTACAATGAGCAGTTCTTC. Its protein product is CASSLPISYNEQFF. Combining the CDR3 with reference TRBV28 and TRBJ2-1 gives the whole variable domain DVKVTQSSRYLVKRTGEKVFLECVQDMDHENMFWYRQDPGLGLRLIYFSYDVKMKEKGDIPEGYSVSREKKERFSLILESASTNQTSMYLCASSLPISYNEQFFGPGTRLTVL.

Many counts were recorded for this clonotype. CDR3 nucleotides: TGTGCCAGCAAGGGGCAGGGGGATTATGGCACTGAAGCTTTCTTT. Residues: CASKGQGDYGTEAFF. The rearrangement uses TRBV12-3 or TRBV12-4 and TRBJ1-1; 7 bases match TRBD1. The trim removed 7 bases at V and 4 bases at J, leaving 12 bases unmatched. The CDR3 is 15 amino acids.

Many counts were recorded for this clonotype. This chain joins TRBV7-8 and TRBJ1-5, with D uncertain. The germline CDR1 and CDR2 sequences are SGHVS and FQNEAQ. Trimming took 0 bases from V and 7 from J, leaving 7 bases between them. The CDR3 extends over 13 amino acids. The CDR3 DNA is TGTGCCAGCAGCTTAGCCGAGGTCCAGCCCCAGCATTTT. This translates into CASSLAEVQPQHF.

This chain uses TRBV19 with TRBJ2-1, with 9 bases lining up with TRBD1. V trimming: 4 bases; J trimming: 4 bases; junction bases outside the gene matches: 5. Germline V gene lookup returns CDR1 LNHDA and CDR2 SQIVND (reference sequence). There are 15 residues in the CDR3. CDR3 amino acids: CASSTGQGLYNEQFF. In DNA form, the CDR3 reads TGTGCCAGTAGTACTGGACAGGGGCTGTACAATGAGCAGTTCTTC.

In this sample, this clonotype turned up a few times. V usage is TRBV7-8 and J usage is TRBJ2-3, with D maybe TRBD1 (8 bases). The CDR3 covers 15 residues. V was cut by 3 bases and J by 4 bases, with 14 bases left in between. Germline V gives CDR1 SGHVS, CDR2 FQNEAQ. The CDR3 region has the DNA TGTGCCAGCAGCTTGCGGACAGGGAGGGCAGATACGCAGTATTTT. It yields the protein CASSLRTGRADTQYF.

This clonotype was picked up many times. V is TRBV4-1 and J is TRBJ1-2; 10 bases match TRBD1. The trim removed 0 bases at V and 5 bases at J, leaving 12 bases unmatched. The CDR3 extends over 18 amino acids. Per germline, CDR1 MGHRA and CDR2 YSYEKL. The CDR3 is CASSQEAPDRGRGYGYTF. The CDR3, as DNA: TGCGCCAGCAGCCAAGAGGCTCCTGACAGGGGGCGCGGATATGGCTACACCTTC.

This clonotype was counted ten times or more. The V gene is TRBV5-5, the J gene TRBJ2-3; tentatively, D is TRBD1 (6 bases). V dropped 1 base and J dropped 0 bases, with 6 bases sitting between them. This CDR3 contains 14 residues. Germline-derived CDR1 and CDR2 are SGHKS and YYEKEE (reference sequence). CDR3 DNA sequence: TGTGCCAGCAGCTTGCAGGGGAGCACAGATACGCAGTATTTT. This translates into CASSLQGSTDTQYF.

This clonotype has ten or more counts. The CDR3 region is CASSLDPSNQPQHF. For the CDR3, the DNA is TGTGCCAGCAGCTTAGACCCCAGCAATCAGCCCCAGCATTTT. This chain uses TRBV7-2 with TRBJ1-5; D unresolved. The CDR3 is 14 residues long. Trimming removed 1 base at V and 1 base at J, with 5 bases between. Germline values: CDR1 SGHTA, CDR2 FQGNSA.

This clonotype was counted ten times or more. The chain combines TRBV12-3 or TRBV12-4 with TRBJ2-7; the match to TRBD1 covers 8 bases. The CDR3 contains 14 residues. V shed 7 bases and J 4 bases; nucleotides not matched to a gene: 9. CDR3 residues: CASTRTGSMYEQYF. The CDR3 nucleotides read TGTGCCAGCACCCGGACAGGGAGTATGTACGAGCAGTACTTC.

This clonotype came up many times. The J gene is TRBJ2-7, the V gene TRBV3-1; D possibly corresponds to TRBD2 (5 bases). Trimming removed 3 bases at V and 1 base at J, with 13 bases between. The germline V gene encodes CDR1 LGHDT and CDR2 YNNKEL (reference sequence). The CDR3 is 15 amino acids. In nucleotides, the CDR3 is TGTGCCAGCAGCCAGACTATGAGTAGGTCCTACGAGCAGTACTTC. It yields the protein CASSQTMSRSYEQYF.

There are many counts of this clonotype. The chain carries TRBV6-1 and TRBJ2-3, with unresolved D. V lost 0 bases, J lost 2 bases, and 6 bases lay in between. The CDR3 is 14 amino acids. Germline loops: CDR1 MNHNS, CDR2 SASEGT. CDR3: CASSEAWATDTQYF. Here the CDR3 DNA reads TGTGCCAGCAGTGAAGCTTGGGCCACAGATACGCAGTATTTT.

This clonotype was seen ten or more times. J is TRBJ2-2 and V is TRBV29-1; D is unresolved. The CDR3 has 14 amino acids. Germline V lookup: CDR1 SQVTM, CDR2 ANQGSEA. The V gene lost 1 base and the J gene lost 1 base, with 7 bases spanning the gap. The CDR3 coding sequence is TGCAGCGTTGAAGGCAACCAGAACACCGGGGAGCTGTTTTTT. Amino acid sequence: CSVEGNQNTGELFF.

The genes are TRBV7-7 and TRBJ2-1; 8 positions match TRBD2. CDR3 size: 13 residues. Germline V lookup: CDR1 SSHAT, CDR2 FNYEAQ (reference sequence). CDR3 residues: CASGAGASSEQFF. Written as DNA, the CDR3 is TGTGCTAGCGGGGCAGGGGCTTCGAGTGAGCAGTTCTTC.